These 12 T cell receptor beta chains were sequenced from one sample in a study of shared clonotypes between healthy human individuals. The method was immunoSEQ multiplex PCR; TCRdb's version includes in-frame clones alone and lacks a portion of them. The profile shows 980,000 or so clones, around three quarters of them singletons. Input material: memory CD4+ T cells sorted from blood. Subset noted: CD45RA-negative fraction. The receptors were sampled from a young man in good health.

This chain joins TRBV30 and TRBJ1-2; D is perhaps TRBD1 (6 bases). The V end lost 7 bases, the J end lost 6 bases, and 15 bases lay between the germline ends. The CDR3 spans 12 residues. CDR1 is GTSNPN, CDR2 SVGIG, per germline (reference sequence). The CDR3 nucleotides read TGTGCCTATCCGGGACACTCTAATGGCTACACCTTC. Amino acids: CAYPGHSNGYTF.

The rearrangement links TRBV7-2 to TRBJ1-1; possible D gene TRBD1, 5 bases. The CDR3 has 15 residues. The V gene lost 5 bases and the J gene lost 2 bases, with 15 bases spanning the gap. In germline, CDR1 is SGHTA, CDR2 FQGNSA. The CDR3 loop is CASSRRIGGNTEAFF. CDR3 nucleotide sequence: TGTGCCAGCAGCCGAAGAATTGGGGGAAACACTGAAGCTTTCTTT.

Turning to this clone: Other nucleotide sequences from this sample produce the same CDR3. This rearrangement joins TRBV5-1 to TRBJ2-5, with TRBD2 matching over 7 bases. The CDR3 length is 16 residues. CDR1 and CDR2 (germline): SGHRS, YFSETQ. V dropped 0 bases and J dropped 2; count of bases not matched to a gene: 7. CDR3 DNA: TGCGCCAGCAGCTTGGCCGGGCTAGCGGAGCAAGAGACCCAGTACTTC. It yields the protein CASSLAGLAEQETQYF.

This clone appeared a single time. The gene calls are TRBV4-2 and TRBJ1-2; 7 bases are shared with TRBD1. Germline V gene sequence: CDR1 LGHNA, CDR2 YNFKEQ. There are 15 residues in the CDR3. Trimming cost V 7 bases and J 5 bases; bases outside gene matches: 13. The CDR3, as DNA: TGTGCCAGCAAAGGGACAGTGGAGGAAGGGTATGGCTACACCTTC. This gives the protein CASKGTVEEGYGYTF.

The chain recombines TRBV5-1 with TRBJ1-2; weak D call: TRBD1 (5 bases). The germline gives CDR1 SGHRS, CDR2 YFSETQ. Trimming took off 3 bases at V and 6 bases at J, with 15 bases between the two ends. CDR3 length: 14 amino acids. CDR3 residues: CASSSREGQNGYTF. For the CDR3, the DNA is TGCGCCAGCAGCTCTCGGGAGGGGCAGAATGGCTACACCTTC.

In nucleotides, the CDR3 is TGTGCCACTCCTGGGGACAGGGTCAGCACAGATACGCAGTATTTT. It yields the protein CATPGDRVSTDTQYF. The chain links TRBV6-4 to TRBJ2-3, with 9 bases identical to TRBD1. The CDR3 runs to 15 residues. Germline CDR1 and CDR2: MRHNA and SNTAGT. V lost 10 bases, J lost 0 bases, and 8 bases stayed unmatched.

The V gene is TRBV7-9, the J gene TRBJ2-3; maybe TRBD1 (5 bases). V was trimmed by 4 bases and J by 0 bases, leaving 11 bases between them. The germline gives CDR1 SEHNR, CDR2 FQNEAQ (reference sequence). This CDR3 spans 15 amino acids. The CDR3, as DNA: TGTGCCAGCAGCTCCGGACAAGCTAGCACAGATACGCAGTATTTT. The encoded protein is CASSSGQASTDTQYF.

This clone appeared a single time. The gene calls are TRBV30 and TRBJ1-4; D unclear. The V gene lost 2 bases and the J gene lost 0 bases, with 13 bases spanning the gap. CDR3 size: 16 residues. From germline, CDR1 is GTSNPN and CDR2 SVGIG (reference sequence). The CDR3 bases are TGTGCCTGGAGTACCGGAGGAGCTGCAACTAATGAAAAACTGTTTTTT. It codes for CAWSTGGAATNEKLFF.

This chain uses TRBV25-1 with TRBJ1-5; possibly TRBD1 for D (5 bases). Germline V lookup: CDR1 MGHDK, CDR2 SYGVNS. V was shortened by 8 bases and J by 6 bases, with 14 bases between the two germline ends. The CDR3 sequence is 13 residues long. CDR3 in DNA: TGTGCCAGCGGGGGGTCCGGGTCTCAGCCCCAGCATTTT. It codes for CASGGSGSQPQHF.

On this clone: With a much larger clone just one base away, this may be a read error. The V and J genes are TRBV7-9 and TRBJ2-2; possibly TRBD1 for D (6 bases). This CDR3 has 14 residues. Per germline, CDR1 SEHNR and CDR2 FQNEAQ (reference sequence). V was clipped by 4 bases and J by 1 base, with 7 bases between them. CDR3 DNA: TGTGCCAGCAGCTGGGGGCTGAACACCGGGGAGCTGTTTTTT. It encodes CASSWGLNTGELFF.

This clone was observed a handful of times. The J gene is TRBJ2-7, the V gene TRBV30, with 7 positions matching TRBD1. The V and J ends lost 2 bases and 7 bases, in that order; junction bases with no gene match: 11. The CDR3 contains 14 residues. In germline, CDR1 is GTSNPN, CDR2 SVGIG (reference sequence). The CDR3 DNA follows: TGTGCCTGGAGTCCTCAGGGGGTCGGAGGAGAGCAGTACTTC. Protein sequence: CAWSPQGVGGEQYF.

The chain is built from TRBV6-5 and TRBJ1-4; D is unresolved. Trimming stripped 2 bases from V and 7 bases from J, with 11 bases between. This CDR3 region has 14 residues. Germline CDR1 and CDR2: MNHEY and SVGAGI. This chain's CDR3 is CASSYGGVGEKLFF. DNA for the CDR3: TGTGCCAGCAGTTACGGTGGGGTCGGTGAAAAACTGTTTTTT.